Listed below are T cell receptor beta chains from one sample, sequenced in a study of T cell repertoires in aging, cancer and after chemotherapy. A single record per CDR3 protein comes from TCRdb applying MiXCR to the multiplex PCR reads. The sample carries more than 800 distinct CDR3 sequences, roughly 21% recorded once. Material for sequencing was blood. The origin of the receptors is a human donor with a solid tumor. CDR3s leave out the opening cysteine and the closing phenylalanine or tryptophan. A D gene is named only where the DNA matches it firmly.

CDR3	V	D
ASSRTGGYGYT	TRBV7-6	TRBD1
ASSPRGLGSTDTQY	TRBV11-2	TRBD2
ASSQRHGGRSGNTIY	TRBV4-3	-
ASVRRAEGYT	TRBV28	-
SANGGGQSSYNEQF	TRBV20-1	-
ASSLAGGPPSRKTQY	TRBV28	TRBD2
ASSLTGGASTEAF	TRBV28	TRBD1
ASSLSRGRQPQH	TRBV27	-
SARDVRDYTQY	TRBV20-1	TRBD2
ASSRSSGTYNEQF	TRBV5-1	-
ASSFQVTGTIY	TRBV11-2	-
ASSPGTGEQPQH	TRBV5-1	TRBD1
ASNRQGAGTEAF	TRBV19	TRBD1
ASSLGGLDEKLF	TRBV28	-
ASAWTTYGYT	TRBV28	-
ASRVDGYEGYT	TRBV19	-
ASSLSIKGVYGYT	TRBV27	-
ASSIGPGKTGELF	TRBV19	-
ASSADISGNTIY	TRBV6-1	-
ASKISGEETQY	TRBV6-6	TRBD2
ASSFFTDQPQH	TRBV6-5	-
AWRDDRGDYT	TRBV30	-
SPPYTDTQY	TRBV20-1	-
ASSLRGTDNEQF	TRBV5-1	-
ATSDPGQPVKWKDYGYT	TRBV24-1	-
ASSQDRRGGRDTQY	TRBV4-3	-
ASTYGQGAYGYT	TRBV6-5	TRBD1
ASSETSGGAGEQF	TRBV6-4	TRBD2